This TCR beta chain originates from a study of tumor-infiltrating lymphocytes in primary liver carcinoma. About the study: Men as well as women, aged 30 to 69 years, made up the patients. Tissue type made little difference to sample yields of roughly 3.65 to 7.5 million productive TCRbeta reads.

Researchers generated TCR beta cDNA from about 530 ng of total RNA, relying on a constant-region primer. What produced the TCR beta libraries was three nested multiplex PCR rounds using slightly modified ARM-PCR. Both of the initial two PCR rounds ran for nine to eleven cycles and employed TRBV1-TRBV30 forward primers alongside a C-beta reverse primer. In TCRdb, the multiplex PCR reads were re-called with MiXCR into one record per CDR3 protein. The sample shows 95,000 to 150,000 distinct CDR3 sequences, about two thirds of them seen only once. Study outcomes and limitations: Relative to tumor region pairs, the tumor-adjacent and tumor-blood pairs showed overlap that was lower.

Co-extraction of both nucleic acids (RNA and DNA) used roughly 18-32 mg of unsorted bulk tissue. A word on this clonotype: The antigen is unknown.

There are 18 residues in the CDR3. Germline assignment: CDR1 SGHAT and CDR2 FQNNGV. After removal of 4 bases from V and 14 bases from J, the junction contained 26 bases not matched to a gene. Material for sequencing was tumor-adjacent normal liver tissue. This TCR was recovered from a woman aged 60 to 75 with primary liver carcinoma and hepatitis B virus infection. The J gene is TRBJ2-3, the V gene TRBV11-2; 8 nucleotides align to TRBD2. CDR3 sequence: CASSSPLTGTSHPDALYF. CDR3 nucleotide sequence: TGTGCCAGCAGCTCCCCTCTTACCGGGACTAGTCATCCAGATGCGCTGTATTTT.